The text below deals with one TCR beta chain. The antigen remains unidentified. The data originate from a study of response to subunit inactivated influenza vaccine. Overall study findings and caveats: Researchers suggested that each seasonal influenza vaccination recruits few new T cells.

TCRdb analysed the RT-PCR reads with MiXCR anew, one entry per CDR3 protein. The sample contains about 500,000 distinct CDR3 sequences, about 15% of which appear only once. Per germline, CDR1 SGHAT and CDR2 FQNNGV. The V and J ends lost 1 base and 2 bases, in that order; junction bases with no gene match: 14. The CDR3 is 19 residues long. The J gene is TRBJ2-3, the V gene TRBV11-2, with 8 nucleotides matching TRBD2. The specimen comprised CD4+ T cells sorted from PBMCs, sampled around 2 years after vaccination. This clonotype was obtained from a man aged 50-75 years who received an inactivated influenza vaccine. The CDR3 DNA follows: TGTGCCAGCAGCTTAGGGACGGCGGGAGGTCCTCAACACACAGATACGCAGTATTTT. Amino acid sequence: CASSLGTAGGPQHTDTQYF. Together with reference TRBV11-2 and TRBJ2-3, the CDR3 gives the full variable domain: EAGVAQSPRYKIIEKRQSVAFWCNPISGHATLYWYQQILGQGPKLLIQFQNNGVVDDSQLPKDRFSAERLKGVDSTLKIQPAKLEDSAVYLCASSLGTAGGPQHTDTQYFGPGTRLTVL.